These T cell receptor beta chains were read from a single sample in a study of blood T cell repertoires in COVID-19. Sequencing used immunoSEQ multiplex PCR; TCRdb keeps in-frame clones, though not all of them. This table holds around 310,000 clones, around nine tenths found once. Sequences were obtained from PBMCs or T cells enriched from blood (not recorded which). Source of these receptors: a woman in her twenties or thirties who had recovered from COVID-19. Both conserved end residues are trimmed from each CDR3. A D gene is named only where the DNA matches it firmly.

J | D | V | CDR3
TRBJ1-2 | . | TRBV5-1 | ASSLGTGAPNYGYT
TRBJ2-5 | TRBD1 | TRBV6-5 | ASRRTGGRETQY
TRBJ1-2 | . | TRBV7-8 | ASNPGQGRDYGYT
TRBJ2-2 | TRBD2 | TRBV7-8 | ASSPPSGSAGELF
TRBJ1-1 | . | TRBV5-1 | ASSTGGQPMNTEAF
TRBJ1-6 | . | TRBV9 | ASSSRQTSRNSPLH
TRBJ2-3 | TRBD2 | TRBV10-3 | AINGLAGGTDTQY
TRBJ2-3 | . | TRBV6-5 | ASSSSLQGRGDTQY
TRBJ2-3 | TRBD2 | TRBV18 | ASSPSSSGGGTDTQY
TRBJ2-5 | . | TRBV6-5 | ASSLSREPVGETQY
TRBJ1-4 | . | TRBV28 | ASSGVRGGRNEKLF
TRBJ2-7 | TRBD2 | TRBV19 | ASSIRDSGTEQY
TRBJ1-5 | . | TRBV7-9 | ASSPSLGEENQPQH
TRBJ1-3 | . | TRBV7-6 | ASSLAPDSLFSGNTIY
TRBJ1-1 | . | TRBV4-1 | ASSQVGAPGFAEAF
TRBJ2-7 | . | TRBV19 | ASRGGHSYEQY